One and the same sample provided the 17 T cell receptor beta chains below, sequenced in a study of identifying expanded T cells in peripheral blood (dated by TCRdb to between 2018 and 2020). The library came from the immunoSEQ multiplex PCR assay. TCRdb took over this immuneACCESS table, retaining in-frame rearrangements with V and J assigned. Such tables are incomplete; in checked studies, under half of the missing clones stem from an unresolved V gene, and the remainder is unexplained. Within this sample are over 100,000 clones, with roughly 90% of them counted one time only. Roughly 7.6% of the sample goes to the ten largest clones. Sequencing was carried out using blood. These receptors originate from a person between 18 and 69 years old in good health.

This clone has only one observation. The genes are TRBV6-6 and TRBJ2-7, with D tentatively TRBD1 (6 bases). The V and J ends lost 8 bases and 2 bases respectively, with 19 bases between them. The CDR3 covers 15 residues. Germline V gene data show CDR1 as MNHNY and CDR2 as SVGAGI (reference sequence). The CDR3 here is CASGAWRQDTYEQYF. In nucleotides, the CDR3 is TGTGCCAGCGGAGCATGGCGACAGGATACCTACGAGCAGTACTTC.

The chain is built from TRBV4-2 and TRBJ1-3; D gene unclear. Deletions cut 5 bases from V and 0 bases from J, with 11 bases between. The CDR3 is made up of 15 amino acids. Germline assignment: CDR1 LGHNA and CDR2 YNFKEQ. CDR3: CASSVRLFSGNTIYF. The CDR3 DNA reads as TGTGCCAGCAGCGTTCGGTTGTTCTCTGGAAACACCATATATTTT.

This CDR3 reads CASSSNPQDTQYF. The CDR3 DNA sequence: TGTGCCAGCAGTTCCAACCCCCAGGATACGCAGTATTTT. V gene TRBV28 combines with J gene TRBJ2-3; the D is unclear. This CDR3 is 13 amino acids long. With 4 bases removed from V and 6 bases from J, the gap between germline ends came to 11 bases. CDR1 is MDHEN and CDR2 is SYDVKM in the germline V gene. The variable domain in full, with the rest retrieved from reference TRBV28 and TRBJ2-3, is DVKVTQSSRYLVKRTGEKVFLECVQDMDHENMFWYRQDPGLGLRLIYFSYDVKMKEKGDIPEGYSVSREKKERFSLILESASTNQTSMYLCASSSNPQDTQYFGPGTRLTVL.

The chain recombines TRBV28 with TRBJ1-5, with D unresolved. Trimming removed 3 bases from V and 3 bases from J, with 9 bases in between. The CDR3 runs 14 residues. Per the germline V gene, CDR1 is MDHEN and CDR2 is SYDVKM. The CDR3 DNA sequence: TGTGCCAGCAGTTTGAGGAGGCCCAATCAGCCCCAGCATTTT. Translating gives CASSLRRPNQPQHF.

The chain joins TRBV13 to TRBJ1-6; the match to TRBD1 covers 8 bases. The germline gives CDR1 PRHDT, CDR2 FYEKMQ (reference sequence). The junction had 6 bases not matched to a gene; V was cut back by 5 bases and J by 9 bases. The length of the CDR3 is 14 residues. The CDR3 sequence: CASSQTGVGSPLHF. CDR3 coding DNA: TGTGCCAGCAGCCAGACAGGGGTGGGTTCACCCCTCCACTTT.

As concerns this clone: A much more abundant neighbour one base away suggests this may be a read error. This same CDR3 is encoded by further DNA sequences in the sample. The gene calls are TRBV5-1 and TRBJ2-7; D gene uncertain. The CDR3 sequence is 13 residues long. V was clipped by 2 bases and J by 0 bases, with 6 bases between them. Germline V lookup: CDR1 SGHRS, CDR2 YFSETQ. This CDR3 is CASSFESSYEQYF. The CDR3 DNA sequence: TGCGCCAGCAGCTTCGAAAGCTCCTACGAGCAGTACTTC.

The rearrangement links TRBV10-1 to TRBJ2-7; TRBD2 aligns across 15 bases. This CDR3 region has 16 residues. Germline loops: CDR1 WNHNN, CDR2 SYGVQD (reference sequence). Unmatched junction bases numbered 1, after V lost 2 bases and J lost 2 bases. CDR3 sequence reads: CASSEGTSGGTYEQYF. DNA of the CDR3: TGCGCCAGCAGTGAGGGGACTAGCGGGGGGACCTACGAGCAGTACTTC.

The chain is built from TRBV2 and TRBJ2-7; D is undetermined. Per the germline V gene, CDR1 is SNHLY and CDR2 is FYNNEI. V lost 3 bases to trimming and J lost 2 bases, with 14 bases between them. The CDR3 is made up of 15 amino acids. CDR3 coding DNA: TGTGCCAGCAGTGAGGGTACAGCGTACCCCTACGAGCAGTACTTC. Translating it yields CASSEGTAYPYEQYF.

The rearrangement uses TRBV4-3 and TRBJ1-1, with D perhaps matching TRBD1 (5 bases). Trimming took 1 base from V and 10 from J, leaving 22 bases between them. CDR3 length: 16 amino acids. Looked up from germline, CDR1 is LGHNA and CDR2 is YSLEER. The CDR3 DNA reads TGCGCCAGCAGCCAAGGAGTCGGACAACTCCTTCACGGAGCTTTCTTT. Translating gives CASSQGVGQLLHGAFF.

The chain couples TRBV18 to TRBJ1-1; D is uncertain. The CDR3 has 14 amino acids. Germline CDR1 reads KGHSH; CDR2 reads LQKENI. Between the trimmed V and J ends, which lost 1 base and 1 base, there was a span of 7 bases. Here the CDR3 DNA reads TGTGCCAGCTCACCACGAGAGGAGAACACTGAAGCTTTCTTT. Protein sequence: CASSPREENTEAFF.

This chain uses TRBV6-5 with TRBJ1-2, with D maybe TRBD1 (5 bases). The germline V and J ends were trimmed by 2 bases and 6 bases, with 13 bases remaining between them. Germline V gene lookup returns CDR1 MNHEY and CDR2 SVGAGI. The CDR3 length is 14 residues. The CDR3 DNA is TGTGCCAGCAGTTACATCTCGGGGGGGGATGGCTACACCTTC. Encoded protein: CASSYISGGDGYTF.

This chain uses TRBV11-1 with TRBJ2-7; the D is unclear. Trimming took 5 bases from V and 3 from J, leaving 8 bases between them. The germline CDR1 and CDR2 sequences are SGHAT and FQDESV (reference sequence). This CDR3 contains 12 residues. The CDR3 loop is CASSQDGYEQYF. CDR3 DNA sequence: TGTGCCAGCAGCCAGGACGGCTACGAGCAGTACTTC.

The chain couples TRBV11-2 to TRBJ2-2, with 8 bases aligning to TRBD1. Germline values: CDR1 SGHAT, CDR2 FQNNGV. V lost 4 bases to trimming and J lost 3 bases; unmatched junction nucleotides: 7. There are 16 residues in the CDR3. The CDR3 DNA is TGTGCCAGCAGCTCAAGACAGGGGAGTCACACCGGGGAGCTGTTTTTT. The encoded protein is CASSSRQGSHTGELFF.

The genes are TRBV28 and TRBJ2-1, with 7 bases that match TRBD2. CDR3 length: 14 residues. Trimming removed 6 bases from V and 2 bases from J; junction bases left unmatched: 4. Germline CDR1 reads MDHEN; CDR2 reads SYDVKM. The CDR3 is CASRRENAYNEQFF. The CDR3 DNA reads TGTGCCAGCAGGCGGGAGAACGCCTACAATGAGCAGTTCTTC.

The rearrangement links TRBV27 to TRBJ1-2; possibly TRBD1 for D (6 bases). The V and J ends lost 3 bases and 4 bases respectively, with 15 bases between them. This CDR3 spans 15 amino acids. CDR1 MNHEY and CDR2 SMNVEV come from the germline V gene (reference sequence). The CDR3 DNA follows: TGTGCCAGCAGTTTCCTGAACAGGGAAGGCTATGGCTACACCTTC. Its translation: CASSFLNREGYGYTF.

This clone was picked up many times. V and J are TRBV7-3 and TRBJ2-2; 8 bases are a match to TRBD1. After removal of 5 bases from V and 2 bases from J, the junction contained 7 bases not matched to a gene. CDR1 and CDR2 (germline): SGHTA, FQGTGA. The CDR3 is 16 amino acids. CDR3 nucleotide sequence: TGTGCCAGCAGCCAACAGGGGGTCGGTAACACCGGGGAGCTGTTTTTT. It codes for CASSQQGVGNTGELFF.

The chain combines TRBV5-1 with TRBJ2-7, with 8 bases identical to TRBD2. This CDR3 comprises 13 residues. CDR1 and CDR2 (germline): SGHRS, YFSETQ. V trimming: 2 bases; J trimming: 5 bases; junction bases outside the gene matches: 3. CDR3 amino acids: CASSLAGVNEQYF. The DNA of the CDR3 is TGCGCCAGCAGCTTAGCGGGAGTTAACGAGCAGTACTTC.